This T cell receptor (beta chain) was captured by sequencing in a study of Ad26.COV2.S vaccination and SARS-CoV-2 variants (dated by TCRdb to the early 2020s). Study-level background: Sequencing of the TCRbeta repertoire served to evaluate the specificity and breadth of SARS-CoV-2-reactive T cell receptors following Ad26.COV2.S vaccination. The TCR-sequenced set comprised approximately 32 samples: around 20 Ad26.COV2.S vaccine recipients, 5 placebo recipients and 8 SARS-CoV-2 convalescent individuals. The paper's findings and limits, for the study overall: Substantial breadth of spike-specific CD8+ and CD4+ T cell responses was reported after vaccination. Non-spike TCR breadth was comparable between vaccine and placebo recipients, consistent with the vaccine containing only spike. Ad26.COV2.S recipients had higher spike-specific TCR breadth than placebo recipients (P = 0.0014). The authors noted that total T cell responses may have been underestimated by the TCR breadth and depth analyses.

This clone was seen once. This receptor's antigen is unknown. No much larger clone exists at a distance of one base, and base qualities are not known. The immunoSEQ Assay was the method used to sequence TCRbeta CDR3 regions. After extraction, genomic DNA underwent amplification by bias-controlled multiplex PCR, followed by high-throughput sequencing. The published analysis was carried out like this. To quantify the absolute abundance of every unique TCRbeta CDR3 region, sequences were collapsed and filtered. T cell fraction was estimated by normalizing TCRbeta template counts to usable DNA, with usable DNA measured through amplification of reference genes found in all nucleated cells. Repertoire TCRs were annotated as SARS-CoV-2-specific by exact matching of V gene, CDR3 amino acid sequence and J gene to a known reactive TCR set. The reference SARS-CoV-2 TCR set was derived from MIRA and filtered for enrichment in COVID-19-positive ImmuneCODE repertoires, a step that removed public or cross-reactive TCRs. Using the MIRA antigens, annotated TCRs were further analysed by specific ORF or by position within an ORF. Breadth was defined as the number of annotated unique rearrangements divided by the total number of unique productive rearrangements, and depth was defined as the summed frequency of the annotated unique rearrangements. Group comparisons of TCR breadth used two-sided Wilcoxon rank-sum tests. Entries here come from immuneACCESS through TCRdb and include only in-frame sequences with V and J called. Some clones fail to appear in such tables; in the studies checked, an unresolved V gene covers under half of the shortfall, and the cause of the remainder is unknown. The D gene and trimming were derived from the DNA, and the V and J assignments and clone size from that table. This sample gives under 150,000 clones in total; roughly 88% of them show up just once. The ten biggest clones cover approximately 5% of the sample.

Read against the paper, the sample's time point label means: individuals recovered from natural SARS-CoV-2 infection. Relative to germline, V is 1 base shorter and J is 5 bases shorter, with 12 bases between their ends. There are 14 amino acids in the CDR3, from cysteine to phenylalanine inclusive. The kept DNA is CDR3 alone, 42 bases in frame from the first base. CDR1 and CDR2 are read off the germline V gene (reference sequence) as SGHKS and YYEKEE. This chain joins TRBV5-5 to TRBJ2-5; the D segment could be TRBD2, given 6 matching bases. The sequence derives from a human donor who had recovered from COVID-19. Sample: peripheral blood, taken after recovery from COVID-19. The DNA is TGTGCCAGCAGCTTGTTGGAGGGTTGGGAGACCCAGTACTTC. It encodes CASSLLEGWETQYF.